This TCR beta chain was observed in a study of beta chain features in type 1 diabetes. Findings and caveats of the study: Across patients, naive, central memory and Treg TCRB repertoires exhibited apparently greater similarity than was observed across healthy donors. Shortening of TCRB CDR3s, moderate but significant, appeared in all four CD4+ subsets of Type 1 diabetes patients.

This clone was recorded a few times. The antigen remains undetermined. Using CD45RO/CCR7/CD25/CD127/CD95/CD27, CD4+ naive, central memory, regulatory and stem cell-like memory cells were sorted. Investigators reverse transcribed all isolated RNA, so they sequenced expressed TCRB transcripts. Only in-frame clones appear in the TCRdb table, and some are missing; sequencing was by immunoSEQ multiplex PCR. This table holds roughly 300,000 clones, about 15% found once. The specimen sequenced was central memory CD4+ T cells from blood. This sequence was found in a young man in good health.

CDR3 nucleotide sequence: TGCAGCGTTGGCGAGGGAGGGCCCCAGCATTTT. It is translated as CSVGEGGPQHF. The chain has TRBV29-1 and TRBJ1-5; no definite D call. The CDR3 is 11 residues long. Germline V lookup: CDR1 SQVTM, CDR2 ANQGSEA. Between the trimmed V and J ends, which lost 4 bases and 9 bases, there was a span of 10 bases. Variable domain in full (rest from reference TRBV29-1 and TRBJ1-5): SAVISQKPSRDICQRGTSLTIQCQVDSQVTMMFWYRQQPGQSLTLIATANQGSEATYESGFVIDKFPISRPNLTFSTLTVSNMSPEDSSIYLCSVGEGGPQHFGDGTRLSIL.